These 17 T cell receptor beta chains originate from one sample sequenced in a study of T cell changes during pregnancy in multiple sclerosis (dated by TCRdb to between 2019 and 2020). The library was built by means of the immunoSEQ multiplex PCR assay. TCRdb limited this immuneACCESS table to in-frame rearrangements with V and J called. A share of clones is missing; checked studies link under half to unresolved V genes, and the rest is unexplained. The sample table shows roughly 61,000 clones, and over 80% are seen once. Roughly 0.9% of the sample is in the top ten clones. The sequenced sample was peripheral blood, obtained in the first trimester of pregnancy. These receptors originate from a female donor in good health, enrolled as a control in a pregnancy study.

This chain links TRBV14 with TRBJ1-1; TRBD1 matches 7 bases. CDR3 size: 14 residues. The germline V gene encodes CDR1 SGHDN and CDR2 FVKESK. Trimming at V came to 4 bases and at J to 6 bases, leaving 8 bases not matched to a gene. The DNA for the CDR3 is TGTGCCAGCAGCCTCGCGACAGGGTTCGCTGAAGCTTTCTTT. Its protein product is CASSLATGFAEAFF.

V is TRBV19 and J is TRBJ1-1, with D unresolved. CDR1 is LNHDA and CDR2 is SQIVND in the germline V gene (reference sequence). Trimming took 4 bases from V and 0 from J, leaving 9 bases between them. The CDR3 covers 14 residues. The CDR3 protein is CASSTGLMNTEAFF. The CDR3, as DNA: TGTGCCAGTAGTACAGGTCTTATGAACACTGAAGCTTTCTTT.

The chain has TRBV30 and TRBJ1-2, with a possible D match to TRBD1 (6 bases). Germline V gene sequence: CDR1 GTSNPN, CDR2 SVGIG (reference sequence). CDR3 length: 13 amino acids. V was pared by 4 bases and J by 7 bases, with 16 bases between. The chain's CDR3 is CAWKGRGNLGYTF. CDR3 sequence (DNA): TGTGCCTGGAAGGGCAGGGGAAATCTTGGCTACACCTTC.

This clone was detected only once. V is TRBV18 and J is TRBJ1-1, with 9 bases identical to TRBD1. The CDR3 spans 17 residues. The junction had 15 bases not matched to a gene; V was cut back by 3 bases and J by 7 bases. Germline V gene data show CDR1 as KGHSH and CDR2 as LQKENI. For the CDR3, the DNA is TGTGCCAGCTCACCCCGACCGGGACAGGGAATAATGGGTGAAGCTTTCTTT. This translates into CASSPRPGQGIMGEAFF.

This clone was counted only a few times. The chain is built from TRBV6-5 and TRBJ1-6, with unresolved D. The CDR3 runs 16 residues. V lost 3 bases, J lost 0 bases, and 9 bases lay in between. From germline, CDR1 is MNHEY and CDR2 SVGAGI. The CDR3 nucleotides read TGTGCCAGCAGTTATGGAGAGAGCTCCTATAATTCACCCCTCCACTTT. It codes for CASSYGESSYNSPLHF.

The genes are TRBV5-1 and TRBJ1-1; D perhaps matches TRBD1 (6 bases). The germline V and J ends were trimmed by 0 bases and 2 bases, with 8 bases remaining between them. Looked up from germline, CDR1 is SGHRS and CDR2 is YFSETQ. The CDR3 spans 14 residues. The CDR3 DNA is TGCGCCAGCAGCTTGGGACAGGCTAACACTGAAGCTTTCTTT. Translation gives CASSLGQANTEAFF. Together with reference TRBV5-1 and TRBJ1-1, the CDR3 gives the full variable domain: KAGVTQTPRYLIKTRGQQVTLSCSPISGHRSVSWYQQTPGQGLQFLFEYFSETQRNKGNFPGRFSGRQFSNSRSEMNVSTLELGDSALYLCASSLGQANTEAFFGQGTRLTVV.

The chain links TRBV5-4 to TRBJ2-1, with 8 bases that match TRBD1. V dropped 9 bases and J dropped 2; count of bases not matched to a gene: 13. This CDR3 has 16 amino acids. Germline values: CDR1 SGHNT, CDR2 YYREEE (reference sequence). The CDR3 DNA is TGTGCCACCGGACAGGGCCATAGCGGAACCTACAATGAGCAGTTCTTC. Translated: CATGQGHSGTYNEQFF.

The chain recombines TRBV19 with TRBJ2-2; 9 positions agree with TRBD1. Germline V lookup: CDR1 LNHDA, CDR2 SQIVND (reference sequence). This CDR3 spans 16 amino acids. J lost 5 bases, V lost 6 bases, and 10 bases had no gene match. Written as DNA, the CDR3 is TGTGCCAGTAGGAGAAAACCGGGACAGGGAACCGGGGAGCTGTTTTTT. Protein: CASRRKPGQGTGELFF.

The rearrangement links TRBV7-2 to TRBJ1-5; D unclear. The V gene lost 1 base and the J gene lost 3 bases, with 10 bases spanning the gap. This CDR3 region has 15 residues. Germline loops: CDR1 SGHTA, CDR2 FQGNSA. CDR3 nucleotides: TGTGCCAGCAGCTTAGGGGCCCGCTACAATCAGCCCCAGCATTTT. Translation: CASSLGARYNQPQHF.

DNA for the CDR3: TGTGCCAGCAGTCCACTGGGACAGGGGAACTATGGCTACACCTTC. Protein product: CASSPLGQGNYGYTF. This chain joins TRBV27 and TRBJ1-2; 10 bases align to TRBD1. Germline CDR1 MNHEY, CDR2 SMNVEV (reference sequence). This CDR3 has 15 residues. V shed 5 bases, J shed 2 bases, and the junction held 5 bases outside the gene matches.

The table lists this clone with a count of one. This CDR3 reads CASGLVAGRSYGYTF. The CDR3 coding sequence is TGTGCTAGTGGTTTGGTGGCGGGGCGGAGCTATGGCTACACCTTC. The chain combines TRBV12-5 with TRBJ1-2; a weak D match, TRBD1 (5 bases). The CDR3 totals 15 residues. Germline V gives CDR1 LGHNT, CDR2 FRNRAP. Trimming left V 0 bases short and J 4 bases short, with 12 bases between.

The CDR3 loop reads CASSLGPRGRETQYF. The CDR3 region has the DNA TGTGCCAGCAGCTTAGGACCCCGAGGGAGAGAGACCCAGTACTTC. The genes are TRBV7-2 and TRBJ2-5, with D perhaps matching TRBD2 (5 bases). Germline CDR1 reads SGHTA; CDR2 reads FQGNSA. The CDR3 covers 15 residues. V was cut by 1 base and J by 4 bases, with 13 bases left in between. The full variable domain, with the rest looked up from reference TRBV7-2 and TRBJ2-5, is GAGVSQSPSNKVTEKGKDVELRCDPISGHTALYWYRQSLGQGLEFLIYFQGNSAPDKSGLPSDRFSAERTGGSVSTLTIQRTQQEDSAVYLCASSLGPRGRETQYFGPGTRLLVL.

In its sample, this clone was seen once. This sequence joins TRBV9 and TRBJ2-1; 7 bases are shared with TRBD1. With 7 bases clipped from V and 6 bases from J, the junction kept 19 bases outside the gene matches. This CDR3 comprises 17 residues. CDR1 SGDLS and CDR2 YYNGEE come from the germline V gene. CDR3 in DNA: TGTGCCAGCGATCCAAGGGGGCGCGTGGGCGCGCTCAATGAGCAGTTCTTC. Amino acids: CASDPRGRVGALNEQFF. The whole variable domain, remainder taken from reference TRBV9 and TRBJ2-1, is DSGVTQTPKHLITATGQRVTLRCSPRSGDLSVYWYQQSLDQGLQFLIQYYNGEERAKGNILERFSAQQFPDLHSELNLSSLELGDSALYFCASDPRGRVGALNEQFFGPGTRLTVL.

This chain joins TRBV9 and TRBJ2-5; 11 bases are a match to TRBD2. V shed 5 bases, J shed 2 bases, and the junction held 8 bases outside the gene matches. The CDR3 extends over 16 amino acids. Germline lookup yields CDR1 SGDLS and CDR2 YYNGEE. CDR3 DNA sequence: TGTGCCAGCAGTGATAACCGACTAGCGGGGCAAGAGACCCAGTACTTC. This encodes CASSDNRLAGQETQYF. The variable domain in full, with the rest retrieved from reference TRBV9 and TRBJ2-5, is DSGVTQTPKHLITATGQRVTLRCSPRSGDLSVYWYQQSLDQGLQFLIQYYNGEERAKGNILERFSAQQFPDLHSELNLSSLELGDSALYFCASSDNRLAGQETQYFGPGTRLLVL.

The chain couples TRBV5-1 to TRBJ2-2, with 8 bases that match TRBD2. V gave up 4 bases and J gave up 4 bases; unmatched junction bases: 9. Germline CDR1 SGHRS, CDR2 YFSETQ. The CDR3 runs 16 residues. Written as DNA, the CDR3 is TGCGCCAGCAGCCCTACTAGCGGTGTTTTCACCGGGGAGCTGTTTTTT. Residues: CASSPTSGVFTGELFF.

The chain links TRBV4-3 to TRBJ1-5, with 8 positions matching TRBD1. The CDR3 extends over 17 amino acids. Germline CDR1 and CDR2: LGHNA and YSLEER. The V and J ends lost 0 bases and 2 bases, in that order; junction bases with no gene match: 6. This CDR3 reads CASSQDIGGQGNQPQHF. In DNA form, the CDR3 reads TGCGCCAGCAGCCAAGATATAGGGGGACAGGGCAATCAGCCCCAGCATTTT.

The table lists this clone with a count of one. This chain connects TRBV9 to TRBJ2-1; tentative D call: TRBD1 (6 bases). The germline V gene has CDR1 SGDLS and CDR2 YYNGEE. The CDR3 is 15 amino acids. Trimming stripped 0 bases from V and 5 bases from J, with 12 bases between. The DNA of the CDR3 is TGTGCCAGCAGCGTAGACTGGGACACCGACAATGAGCAGTTCTTC. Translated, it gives CASSVDWDTDNEQFF.